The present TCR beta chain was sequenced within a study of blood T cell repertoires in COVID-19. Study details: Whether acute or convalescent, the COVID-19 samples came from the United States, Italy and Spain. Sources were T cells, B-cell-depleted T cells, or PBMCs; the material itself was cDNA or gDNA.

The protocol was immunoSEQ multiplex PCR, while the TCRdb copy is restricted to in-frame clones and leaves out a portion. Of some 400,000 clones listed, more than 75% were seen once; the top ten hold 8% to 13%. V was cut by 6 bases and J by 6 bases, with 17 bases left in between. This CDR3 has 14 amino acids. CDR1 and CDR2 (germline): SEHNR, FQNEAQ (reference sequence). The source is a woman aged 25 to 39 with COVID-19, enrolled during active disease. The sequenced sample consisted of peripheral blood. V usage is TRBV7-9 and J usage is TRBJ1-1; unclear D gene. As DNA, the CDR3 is TGTGCCAGCAGTCCCGGAGGGCATGGTTCTGAAGCTTTCTTT. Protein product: CASSPGGHGSEAFF.